The clone carrying this T cell receptor (beta chain) has at least ten counts. V lost 0 bases, J lost 7 bases, and 7 bases stayed unmatched. The CDR3 is 15 residues long. Germline V gene lookup returns CDR1 LGHDT and CDR2 YNNKEL (reference sequence). RNA transcripts provided the source from which TCR beta CDR3 regions were amplified. TCR CDR3 underwent first-round RT-PCR with the HTBI primer set. TCRdb passed the multiplex PCR reads through MiXCR, listing each CDR3 protein once. The table has 550,000 to 650,000 distinct CDR3 sequences, less than 15% seen once. The data were taken from a study of T cells in Graves' hyperthyroidism and ophthalmopathy.

The chain links TRBV3-1 to TRBJ1-2; 8 nucleotides align to TRBD1. Input material: blood. The sequence came from a woman between 35 and 50 years old with Graves' hyperthyroidism. CDR3: CASSQERTGSPGYTF. The DNA of the CDR3 is TGTGCCAGCAGCCAAGAGAGGACAGGGAGCCCTGGCTACACCTTC.